The 2 T cell receptor beta chains below come from one sample, sequenced in a study of T cell repertoires in aging, cancer and after chemotherapy. TCR beta rearrangements were amplified from peripheral blood genomic DNA. TRB rearrangements spanning V, D and J were amplified using mixed TRB-A/B primers. MiXCR, run by TCRdb on the multiplex PCR reads, gives a single entry per CDR3 protein. The profile shows more than 1,500 distinct CDR3 sequences, under 25% of them singletons. The sequenced sample was blood. These receptors were obtained from a human donor with a solid tumor.

By proportion, this clonotype is large. The chain couples TRBV30 to TRBJ2-2, with a weak D call TRBD1 (6 bases). V was pared by 2 bases and J by 6 bases, with 7 bases between. The CDR3 extends over 12 amino acids. Germline V gene lookup returns CDR1 GTSNPN and CDR2 SVGIG (reference sequence). The CDR3 region has the DNA TGTGCCTGGAGTTACAGGGCCGGGGAGCTGTTTTTT. Protein product: CAWSYRAGELFF.

This clonotype has just a few counts. The chain couples TRBV6-1 to TRBJ2-1; 12 nucleotides agree with TRBD2. The germline gives CDR1 MNHNS, CDR2 SASEGT. The CDR3 runs to 15 residues. V shed 1 base and J 8 bases; nucleotides not matched to a gene: 3. The CDR3 spells CASSEDLAGGDEQFF. The CDR3 DNA follows: TGTGCCAGCAGTGAAGACCTAGCGGGAGGGGATGAGCAGTTCTTC.